Below, 28 T cell receptor beta chains from the same sample are listed, as sequenced in a study of post-analysis software for immune sequencing data. Their antigens are not known. Study-level findings and limits: Five or six TRBV segments, TRBV5-6, TRBV5-1 and TRBV20-1 among them, were found more frequent in patients than controls.

Unique molecular identifiers featured in each of the TCR beta cDNA libraries. TCRdb re-called the PCR reads with MiXCR, one entry per CDR3 protein. The sample lists about 260,000 distinct CDR3 sequences, about 38% seen once, with approximately 4.6% in the top ten. The sample consisted of blood. The origin of the receptors is a girl between 10 and 17 years old with multiple sclerosis.

There are many counts of this clonotype. The chain couples TRBV28 to TRBJ2-7; D tentatively reads TRBD1 or TRBD2 (5 bases each). The germline V gene encodes CDR1 MDHEN and CDR2 SYDVKM. CDR3 size: 14 residues. V lost 5 bases and J 4 bases, leaving 15 bases between the germline ends. The CDR3 sequence: CASSPQKGSYEQYF. The CDR3, as DNA: TGTGCCAGCAGTCCGCAAAAGGGGAGTTACGAGCAGTACTTC.

V and J are TRBV12-3 or TRBV12-4 and TRBJ1-1; 8 bases are shared with TRBD1. The CDR3 covers 15 residues. After removal of 3 bases from V and 2 bases from J, the junction contained 5 bases not matched to a gene. This chain's CDR3 is CASSLVGTGNTEAFF. Here the CDR3 DNA reads TGTGCCAGCAGTTTGGTAGGGACAGGAAACACTGAAGCTTTCTTT.

In this sample, this clonotype turned up a few times. This chain uses TRBV19 with TRBJ1-1; maybe TRBD1 (5 bases). Trimming cost V 0 bases and J 5 bases, with 7 bases left between them. The germline gives CDR1 LNHDA, CDR2 SQIVND (reference sequence). The CDR3 runs to 13 residues. The CDR3 sequence is CASSIDRDTEAFF. The CDR3 coding sequence is TGTGCCAGTAGTATAGACAGGGATACTGAAGCTTTCTTT.

This clonotype was counted many times. The rearrangement uses TRBV6-6 and TRBJ1-1; D not certain. Trimming stripped 0 bases from V and 11 bases from J, with 10 bases between. This CDR3 has 12 residues. Per germline, CDR1 MNHNY and CDR2 SVGAGI (reference sequence). Written as DNA, the CDR3 is TGTGCCAGCAGTTACTCGGCTTGGGAGGCTTTCTTT. It codes for CASSYSAWEAFF.

This clonotype was observed at least ten times. The chain combines TRBV9 with TRBJ2-3; D tentatively reads TRBD1 or TRBD2 (5 bases each). The CDR3 covers 15 residues. Trimming left V 0 bases short and J 2 bases short, with 10 bases between. CDR1 and CDR2 from the germline V gene are SGDLS and YYNGEE. CDR3 amino acids: CASSVASGHTDTQYF. Here the CDR3 DNA reads TGTGCCAGCAGCGTAGCCAGCGGACACACAGATACGCAGTATTTT.

V gene TRBV4-2 combines with J gene TRBJ2-6; the D is unclear. The germline gives CDR1 LGHNA, CDR2 YNFKEQ. The CDR3 is made up of 16 amino acids. Trimming removed 1 base at V and 0 bases at J, with 7 bases between. Written as DNA, the CDR3 is TGTGCCAGCAGCCAAGGAGCAGACTCTGGGGCCAACGTCCTGACTTTC. Translating gives CASSQGADSGANVLTF.

V gene TRBV6-1 combines with J gene TRBJ2-5, with D tentatively TRBD1 or TRBD2 (5 bases each). The CDR3 sequence is 13 residues long. The germline gives CDR1 MNHNS, CDR2 SASEGT. The V end was cut by 4 bases, the J end by 5 bases, with 11 bases between. CDR3 in DNA: TGTGCCAGCAGTGGGGCTTGGGGGGAGACCCAGTACTTC. The encoded protein is CASSGAWGETQYF.

This clonotype was detected many times. The chain links TRBV7-9 to TRBJ1-2; no definite D call. Germline lookup yields CDR1 SEHNR and CDR2 FQNEAQ (reference sequence). The CDR3 consists of 11 residues. V was cut by 5 bases and J by 4 bases, with 5 bases left in between. The CDR3 nucleotides read TGTGCCAGCAGCCCGTCCTATGGCTACACCTTC. Its translation is CASSPSYGYTF. Supplemented by reference TRBV7-9 and TRBJ1-2, the full variable domain reads DTGVSQNPRHKITKRGQNVTFRCDPISEHNRLYWYRQTLGQGPEFLTYFQNEAQLEKSRLLSDRFSAERPKGSFSTLEIQRTEQGDSAMYLCASSPSYGYTFGSGTRLTVV.

This clonotype was counted ten times or more. V is TRBV12-3 or TRBV12-4 and J is TRBJ1-5; 9 bases map to TRBD1. The V gene end was trimmed by 5 bases and the J gene end by 7 bases; junction bases not matched to a gene: 15. The CDR3 has 17 residues. CDR3 sequence reads: CASSVDRGVMTTQPQHF. The DNA of the CDR3 is TGTGCCAGCAGTGTCGACAGGGGGGTGATGACTACGCAGCCCCAGCATTTT.

The sample holds many counts of this clonotype. The chain recombines TRBV20-1 with TRBJ2-5; TRBD1 matches 10 bases. CDR3 length equals 13 residues. V was pared by 6 bases and J by 5 bases, with 6 bases of the junction left unmatched. Looked up from germline, CDR1 is DFQATT and CDR2 is SNEGSKA (reference sequence). CDR3: CSARTGGMETQYF. CDR3 DNA sequence: TGCAGTGCGAGGACAGGGGGGATGGAGACCCAGTACTTC.

This clonotype turned up a few times. V gene TRBV5-1 combines with J gene TRBJ1-1, with TRBD1 as a possible D gene (6 bases). V dropped 4 bases and J dropped 4 bases, with 17 bases sitting between them. The CDR3 extends over 15 amino acids. Germline CDR1 SGHRS, CDR2 YFSETQ. The CDR3: CASSKLDSPGTEAFF. CDR3 in DNA: TGCGCCAGCAGCAAATTGGACAGTCCGGGCACTGAAGCTTTCTTT.

The CDR3: CSALLRRQGRPQDEQFF. As DNA, the CDR3 is TGCAGTGCTCTACTAAGACGACAGGGGCGCCCCCAGGATGAGCAGTTCTTC. This chain links TRBV20-1 with TRBJ2-1; 8 bases align to TRBD1. With 5 bases clipped from V and 8 bases from J, the junction kept 20 bases outside the gene matches. Germline V lookup: CDR1 DFQATT, CDR2 SNEGSKA (reference sequence). CDR3 length: 17 residues.

This clonotype was found many times. The chain couples TRBV20-1 to TRBJ2-1; TRBD2 matches 15 bases. V lost 3 bases and J lost 6; bases outside the gene matches: 6. Germline CDR1 reads DFQATT; CDR2 reads SNEGSKA (reference sequence). CDR3 length: 16 residues. The CDR3 sequence: CSASLMGLAGGNEQFF. DNA of the CDR3: TGCAGTGCTAGTTTAATGGGACTAGCGGGAGGCAATGAGCAGTTCTTC.

This clonotype has at least ten counts. This sequence joins TRBV5-1 and TRBJ1-2, with 7 bases matching TRBD1. CDR1 is SGHRS and CDR2 is YFSETQ in the germline V gene. With 3 bases clipped from V and 1 base from J, the junction kept 9 bases outside the gene matches. This CDR3 is 16 amino acids long. CDR3 residues: CASSSSQGRSNYGYTF. DNA of the CDR3: TGCGCCAGCAGCTCGTCACAGGGGAGGAGTAACTATGGCTACACCTTC.

This clonotype was seen a few times. A much bigger clone sits one base away, suggesting this may be a read error. The V and J genes are TRBV5-1 and TRBJ2-5, with D tentatively TRBD1 (6 bases). The germline V gene encodes CDR1 SGHRS and CDR2 YFSETQ. Trimming shortened V by 3 bases and J by 11 bases, and 26 bases separated the two germline ends. This CDR3 region has 16 residues. CDR3 loop: CASSSTGFRGYNEQYF. The CDR3 coding sequence is TGCGCCAGCAGCTCTACAGGGTTCAGGGGCTACAATGAGCAGTACTTC.

V gene TRBV5-1 combines with J gene TRBJ1-3; 10 bases align to TRBD1. Per the germline V gene, CDR1 is SGHRS and CDR2 is YFSETQ. The junction had 14 bases not matched to a gene; V was cut back by 2 bases and J by 6 bases. The length of the CDR3 is 18 residues. The CDR3 loop is CASSFGTGDLPLANTIYF. The CDR3 DNA reads as TGCGCCAGCAGCTTCGGGACAGGGGATCTTCCCCTCGCAAACACCATATATTTT.

The sample holds a few counts of this clonotype. The chain uses TRBV7-2 and TRBJ2-1; D ambiguous. CDR3 length: 13 residues. The ends were cut back, 6 bases at V and 2 bases at J, with 8 bases in the middle. Germline values: CDR1 SGHTA, CDR2 FQGNSA. This chain's CDR3 is CASRAIAYNEQFF. For the CDR3, the DNA is TGTGCCAGCAGGGCGATCGCCTACAATGAGCAGTTCTTC.

This clonotype was recorded many times. The chain employs TRBV20-1 and TRBJ2-1; 7 bases map to TRBD2. CDR1 and CDR2 (germline): DFQATT, SNEGSKA (reference sequence). The CDR3 extends over 12 amino acids. V trimming: 3 bases; J trimming: 9 bases; junction bases outside the gene matches: 5. CDR3 region: CSASGTKLEQFF. The CDR3 DNA is TGCAGTGCTAGTGGGACTAAGCTTGAGCAGTTCTTC.

This clonotype has ten or more counts. The chain joins TRBV6-2 or TRBV6-3 to TRBJ2-1, with TRBD2 matching 14 bases. With V trimmed by 8 bases and J by 0 bases, 6 bases remained unmatched. CDR1 is MNHEY and CDR2 is SVGEGT in the germline V gene. The CDR3 is 17 residues long. CDR3: CASYRGTSGSSYNEQFF. CDR3 nucleotide sequence: TGTGCCAGCTACCGTGGGACTAGCGGGAGCTCCTACAATGAGCAGTTCTTC.

The table lists this clonotype with a few counts. The chain combines TRBV14 with TRBJ1-2; TRBD1 matches at 10 bases. This CDR3 comprises 15 residues. The V gene's germline CDR1 is SGHDN and CDR2 FVKESK. V lost 3 bases and J lost 8; bases outside the gene matches: 9. The CDR3 here is CASSQNIGQGGGYTF. CDR3 bases: TGTGCCAGCAGCCAGAACATAGGACAGGGGGGCGGCTACACCTTC.

On this clonotype: A clone one base away is much larger, so this may be a read error. J is TRBJ2-1 and V is TRBV2, with 7 bases identical to TRBD2. CDR1 and CDR2 from the germline V gene are SNHLY and FYNNEI. The CDR3 is made up of 13 amino acids. The CDR3: CTSSGTNGNEQFF. The CDR3 nucleotides read TGTACCAGCAGCGGGACTAATGGCAATGAGCAGTTCTTC.

V and J are TRBV7-9 and TRBJ2-5; D remains unclear. This CDR3 has 11 residues. The germline gives CDR1 SEHNR, CDR2 FQNEAQ (reference sequence). Trimming stripped 4 bases from V and 11 bases from J, with 11 bases between. The CDR3 loop reads CASSSENEQYF. DNA of the CDR3: TGTGCCAGCAGCTCAGAGAATGAGCAGTACTTC.

Ten or more counts support this clonotype. V is TRBV27 and J is TRBJ2-3, with D unresolved. The V end lost 6 bases, the J end lost 5 bases, and 15 bases lay between the germline ends. The CDR3 covers 14 residues. Looked up from germline, CDR1 is MNHEY and CDR2 is SMNVEV (reference sequence). The CDR3 loop is CASSTEPLVDTQYF. Written as DNA, the CDR3 is TGTGCCAGCAGCACGGAGCCCTTGGTAGATACGCAGTATTTT.

The rearrangement joins TRBV20-1 to TRBJ1-1; tentatively, D is TRBD1 (6 bases). Germline assignment: CDR1 DFQATT and CDR2 SNEGSKA (reference sequence). The germline V and J ends were trimmed by 2 bases and 5 bases, with 15 bases remaining between them. The CDR3 totals 14 residues. The CDR3 DNA reads as TGCAGTGCTAGATTGGGCTCTCAGGGGACTGAAGCTTTCTTT. Translated, it gives CSARLGSQGTEAFF.

The J gene is TRBJ2-2, the V gene TRBV20-1; D may be TRBD2 (6 bases). CDR1 is DFQATT and CDR2 is SNEGSKA in the germline V gene (reference sequence). Trimming stripped 1 base from V and 3 bases from J, with 15 bases between. The CDR3 loop spans 16 amino acids. This CDR3 is CSARGGAGTDTGELFF. The CDR3 DNA reads TGCAGTGCTAGAGGCGGGGCAGGTACGGACACCGGGGAGCTGTTTTTT.

The chain recombines TRBV7-9 with TRBJ2-5; possible D gene TRBD1, 5 bases. This CDR3 region has 16 residues. CDR1 SEHNR and CDR2 FQNEAQ come from the germline V gene (reference sequence). V lost 1 base and J 11 bases, leaving 23 bases between the germline ends. CDR3 amino acids: CASSLGNWGSYNEQYF. The CDR3 region has the DNA TGTGCCAGCAGCTTAGGCAATTGGGGCTCCTACAATGAGCAGTACTTC.

This clonotype was seen at least ten times. V and J are TRBV4-1 and TRBJ2-5; D ambiguous. Germline V gene data show CDR1 as MGHRA and CDR2 as YSYEKL. V was trimmed by 0 bases and J by 5 bases, leaving 13 bases between them. This CDR3 contains 15 residues. CDR3 coding DNA: TGCGCCAGCAGCCAAGAAGGCCTATCCAAGGAGACCCAGTACTTC. Protein: CASSQEGLSKETQYF.

This clonotype has ten or more counts. The genes are TRBV12-5 and TRBJ2-6; D might be TRBD1 or TRBD2, each matching 6 bases. Germline loops: CDR1 LGHNT, CDR2 FRNRAP. Trimming stripped 7 bases from V and 0 bases from J, with 28 bases between. The CDR3 extends over 21 amino acids. CDR3 residues: CASALGGLQGIRISGANVLTF. CDR3 nucleotides: TGTGCTAGTGCCTTGGGGGGTCTACAGGGTATAAGGATCTCTGGGGCCAACGTCCTGACTTTC. Full variable domain (rest looked up from reference TRBV12-5 and TRBJ2-6): DARVTQTPRHKVTEMGQEVTMRCQPILGHNTVFWYRQTMMQGLELLAYFRNRAPLDDSGMPKDRFSAEMPDATLATLKIQPSEPRDSAVYFCASALGGLQGIRISGANVLTFGAGSRLTVL.